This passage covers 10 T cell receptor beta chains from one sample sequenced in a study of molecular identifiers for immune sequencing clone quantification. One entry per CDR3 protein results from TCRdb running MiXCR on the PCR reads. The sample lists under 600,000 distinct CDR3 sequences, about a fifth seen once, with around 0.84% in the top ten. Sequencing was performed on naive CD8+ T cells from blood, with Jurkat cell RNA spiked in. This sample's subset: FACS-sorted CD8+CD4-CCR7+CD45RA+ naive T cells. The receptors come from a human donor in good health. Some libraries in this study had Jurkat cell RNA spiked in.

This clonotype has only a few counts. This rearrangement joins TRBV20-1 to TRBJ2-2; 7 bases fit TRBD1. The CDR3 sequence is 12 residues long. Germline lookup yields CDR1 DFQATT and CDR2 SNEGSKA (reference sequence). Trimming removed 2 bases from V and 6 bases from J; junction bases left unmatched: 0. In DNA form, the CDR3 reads TGCAGTGCTAGACAGGGGGCCGGGGAGCTGTTTTTT. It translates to CSARQGAGELFF.

CDR3 sequence reads: CASSLLLRSYNEQFF. CDR3 nucleotides: TGTGCCAGCAGTTTATTACTACGATCCTACAATGAGCAGTTCTTC. The chain carries TRBV28 and TRBJ2-1; no definite D call. This CDR3 spans 15 amino acids. V was shortened by 1 base and J by 1 base, with 8 bases between the two germline ends. The germline CDR1 and CDR2 sequences are MDHEN and SYDVKM.

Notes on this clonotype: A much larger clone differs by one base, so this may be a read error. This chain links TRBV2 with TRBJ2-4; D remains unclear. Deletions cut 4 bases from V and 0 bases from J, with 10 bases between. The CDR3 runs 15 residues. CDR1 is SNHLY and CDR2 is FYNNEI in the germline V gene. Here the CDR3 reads CASSGAELAKNIQYF. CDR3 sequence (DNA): TGTGCCAGCAGTGGGGCAGAGCTAGCCAAAAACATTCAGTACTTC.

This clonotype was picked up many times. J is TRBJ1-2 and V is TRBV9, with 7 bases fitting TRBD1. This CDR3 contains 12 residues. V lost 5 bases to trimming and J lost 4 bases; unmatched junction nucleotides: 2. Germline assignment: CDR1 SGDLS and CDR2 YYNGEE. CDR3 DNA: TGTGCCAGCAGAGGGGACAGCTATGGCTACACCTTC. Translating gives CASRGDSYGYTF.

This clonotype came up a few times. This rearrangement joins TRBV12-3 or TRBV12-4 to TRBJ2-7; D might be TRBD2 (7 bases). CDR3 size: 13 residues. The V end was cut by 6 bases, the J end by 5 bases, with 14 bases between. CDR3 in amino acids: CASRPAGADEQYF. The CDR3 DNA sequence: TGTGCCAGCAGGCCCGCGGGGGCCGACGAGCAGTACTTC.

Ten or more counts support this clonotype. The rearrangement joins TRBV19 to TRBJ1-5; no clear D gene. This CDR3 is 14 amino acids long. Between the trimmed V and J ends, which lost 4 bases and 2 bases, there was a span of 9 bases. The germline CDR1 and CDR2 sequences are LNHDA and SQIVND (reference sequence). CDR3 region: CASSTGEGNQPQHF. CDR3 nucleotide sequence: TGTGCCAGTAGTACGGGAGAGGGCAATCAGCCCCAGCATTTT.

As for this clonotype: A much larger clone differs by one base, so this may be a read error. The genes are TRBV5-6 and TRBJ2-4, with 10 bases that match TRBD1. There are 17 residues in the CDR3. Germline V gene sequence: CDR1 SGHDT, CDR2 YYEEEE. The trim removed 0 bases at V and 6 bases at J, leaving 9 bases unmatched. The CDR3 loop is CASSLAPGQGLVNIQYF. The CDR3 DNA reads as TGTGCCAGCAGCTTGGCCCCGGGACAGGGGTTGGTAAACATTCAGTACTTC. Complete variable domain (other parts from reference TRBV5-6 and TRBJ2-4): DAGVTQSPTHLIKTRGQQVTLRCSPKSGHDTVSWYQQALGQGPQFIFQYYEEEERQRGNFPDRFSGHQFPNYSSELNVNALLLGDSALYLCASSLAPGQGLVNIQYFGAGTRLSVL.

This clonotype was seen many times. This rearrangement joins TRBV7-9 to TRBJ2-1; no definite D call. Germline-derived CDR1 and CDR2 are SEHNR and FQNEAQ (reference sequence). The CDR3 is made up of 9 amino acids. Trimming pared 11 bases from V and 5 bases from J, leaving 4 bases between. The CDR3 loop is CADNNEQFF. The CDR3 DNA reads TGTGCCGATAACAATGAGCAGTTCTTC.

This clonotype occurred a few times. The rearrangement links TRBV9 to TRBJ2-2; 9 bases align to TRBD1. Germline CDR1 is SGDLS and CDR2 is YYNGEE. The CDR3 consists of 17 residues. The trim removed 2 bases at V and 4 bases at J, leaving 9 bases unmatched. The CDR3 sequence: CASSVSKDRGSTGELFF. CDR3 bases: TGTGCCAGCAGCGTGTCCAAGGACAGGGGTTCCACCGGGGAGCTGTTTTTT.

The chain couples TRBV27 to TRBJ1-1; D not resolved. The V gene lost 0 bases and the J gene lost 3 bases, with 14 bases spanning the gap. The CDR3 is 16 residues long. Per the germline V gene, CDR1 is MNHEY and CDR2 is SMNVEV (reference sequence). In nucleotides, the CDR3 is TGTGCCAGCAGTTTATCGTATCTAACAGAGTACACTGAAGCTTTCTTT. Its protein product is CASSLSYLTEYTEAFF.